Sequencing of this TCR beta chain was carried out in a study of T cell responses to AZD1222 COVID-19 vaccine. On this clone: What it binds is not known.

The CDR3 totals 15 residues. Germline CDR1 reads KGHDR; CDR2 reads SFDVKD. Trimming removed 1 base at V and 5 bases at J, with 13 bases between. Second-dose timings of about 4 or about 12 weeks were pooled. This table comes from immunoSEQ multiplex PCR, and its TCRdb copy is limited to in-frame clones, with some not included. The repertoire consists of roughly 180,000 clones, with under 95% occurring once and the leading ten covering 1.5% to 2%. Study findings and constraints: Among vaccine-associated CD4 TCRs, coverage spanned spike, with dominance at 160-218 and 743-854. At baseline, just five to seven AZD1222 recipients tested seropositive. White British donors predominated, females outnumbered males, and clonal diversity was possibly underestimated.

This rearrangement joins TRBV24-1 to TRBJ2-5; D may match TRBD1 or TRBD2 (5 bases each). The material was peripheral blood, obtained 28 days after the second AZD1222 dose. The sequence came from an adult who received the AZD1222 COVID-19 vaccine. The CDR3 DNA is TGTGCCACCAGTGATTTCGGGACGGAGTACGAGACCCAGTACTTC. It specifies CATSDFGTEYETQYF.